This T cell receptor (beta chain) comes out of a study of blood T cell repertoires in COVID-19. This CDR3 has 16 residues. Trimming removed 5 bases from V and 4 bases from J; junction bases left unmatched: 9. Germline V gives CDR1 LNHDA, CDR2 SQIVND (reference sequence). Sequenced by immunoSEQ multiplex PCR; TCRdb stores in-frame clones only, minus some. The repertoire holds roughly 160,000 clones, with roughly 88% as singletons. This chain uses TRBV19 with TRBJ2-7; 12 nucleotides agree with TRBD2. Sequences were obtained from peripheral blood. This clonotype was obtained from an elderly man with COVID-19, enrolled during active disease. CDR3 nucleotides: TGTGCCAGTAGTTTGCCGGGACTAGCGGGTCAGTACGAGCAGTACTTC. Its translation: CASSLPGLAGQYEQYF.